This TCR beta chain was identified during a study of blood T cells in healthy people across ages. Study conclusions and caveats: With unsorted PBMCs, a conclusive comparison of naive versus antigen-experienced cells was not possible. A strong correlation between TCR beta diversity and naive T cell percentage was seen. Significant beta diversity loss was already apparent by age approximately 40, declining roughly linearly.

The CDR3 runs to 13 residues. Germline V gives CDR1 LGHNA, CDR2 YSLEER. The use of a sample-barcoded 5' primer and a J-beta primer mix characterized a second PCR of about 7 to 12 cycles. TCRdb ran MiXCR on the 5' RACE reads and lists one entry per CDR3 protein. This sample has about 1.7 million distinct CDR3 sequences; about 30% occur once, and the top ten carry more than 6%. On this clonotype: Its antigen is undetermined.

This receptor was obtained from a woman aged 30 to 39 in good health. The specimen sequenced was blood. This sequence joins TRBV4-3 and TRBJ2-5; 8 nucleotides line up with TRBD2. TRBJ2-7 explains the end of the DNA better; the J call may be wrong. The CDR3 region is CASSESGSGEQYF. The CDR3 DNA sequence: TGCGCCAGCAGCGAGAGCGGGAGCGGCGAGCAGTACTTC.